This entry lists 22 T cell receptor beta chains sequenced from one sample in a study of early T cells in non-severe SARS-CoV-2 infection. TCRdb reprocessed the 5' RACE reads via MiXCR and lists one record per CDR3 protein. The sample holds roughly 56,000 distinct CDR3 sequences, around 8% seen once. The specimen sequenced was whole blood. These receptor sequences come from an adult who was a healthcare worker with PCR-confirmed SARS-CoV-2 infection or an uninfected control (not recorded which).

This clonotype was counted ten times or more. This rearrangement joins TRBV6-5 to TRBJ2-2; 13 bases match TRBD2. After removal of 4 bases from V and 4 bases from J, the junction contained 6 bases not matched to a gene. The CDR3 runs 17 residues. Germline V gene sequence: CDR1 MNHEY, CDR2 SVGAGI. For the CDR3, the DNA is TGTGCCAGCAGTTCCTCGGGACTAGCGGGGTTCACCGGGGAGCTGTTTTTT. As protein: CASSSSGLAGFTGELFF.

This clonotype has only one observation. The chain joins TRBV12-3 or TRBV12-4 to TRBJ2-3; a possible D gene is TRBD2 (5 bases). Trimming removed 3 bases at V and 8 bases at J, with 15 bases between. CDR3 length: 14 amino acids. CDR3 protein: CASSLKSLAGTQYF. Written as DNA, the CDR3 is TGTGCCAGCAGTTTGAAGTCGCTAGCTGGTACGCAGTATTTT.

Only a few counts were recorded for this clonotype. This sequence joins TRBV18 and TRBJ2-7; D is perhaps TRBD1 (6 bases). Germline V gene sequence: CDR1 KGHSH, CDR2 LQKENI. Trimming took off 8 bases at V and 5 bases at J, with 19 bases between the two ends. The CDR3 is 14 residues long. DNA for the CDR3: TGTGCCAGCAGAAAGACCGGGACAATGCACGAGCAGTACTTC. This gives the protein CASRKTGTMHEQYF.

V is TRBV5-6 and J is TRBJ1-1; D is ambiguous. Per the germline V gene, CDR1 is SGHDT and CDR2 is YYEEEE. The V end lost 2 bases, the J end lost 5 bases, and 10 bases lay between the germline ends. CDR3 size: 13 residues. In DNA form, the CDR3 reads TGTGCCAGCAGCTTTCTACTGGGAACTGAAGCTTTCTTT. Translated: CASSFLLGTEAFF.

The chain has TRBV29-1 and TRBJ1-3, with D uncertain. CDR1 SQVTM and CDR2 ANQGSEA come from the germline V gene. Trimming left V 1 base short and J 2 bases short, with 0 bases between. This CDR3 region has 11 residues. CDR3 nucleotide sequence: TGCAGCGTTGAAGCTGGAAACACCATATATTTT. This encodes CSVEAGNTIYF.

This clonotype has a count of ten or more. The rearrangement joins TRBV25-1 to TRBJ1-5; no clear D. Trimming removed 2 bases from V and 1 base from J, with 15 bases in between. There are 17 residues in the CDR3. Germline V gene data show CDR1 as MGHDK and CDR2 as SYGVNS. CDR3 sequence: CASSEPPPAGSNQPQHF. CDR3 DNA: TGTGCCAGCAGTGAACCCCCCCCCGCGGGCAGCAATCAGCCCCAGCATTTT.

This clonotype has only one observation. This chain links TRBV6-5 with TRBJ1-3; tentatively, D is TRBD1 (5 bases). CDR1 is MNHEY and CDR2 is SVGAGI in the germline V gene. V was trimmed by 5 bases and J by 1 base, leaving 15 bases between them. This CDR3 is 16 amino acids long. In DNA, the CDR3 is TGTGCCAGCAGTCCAACTGGGGGGGGATCTGGAAACACCATATATTTT. Amino acids: CASSPTGGGSGNTIYF.

This chain connects TRBV6-2 or TRBV6-3 to TRBJ2-1; D unresolved. Between the trimmed V and J ends, which lost 5 bases and 4 bases, there was a span of 12 bases. CDR3 length: 14 amino acids. Germline CDR1 is MNHEY and CDR2 is SVGEGT. CDR3 DNA: TGTGCCAGCAGTGACCCTTACAAGTACAATGAGCAGTTCTTC. It translates to CASSDPYKYNEQFF.

This clonotype appeared a few times. This chain joins TRBV20-1 and TRBJ1-1; 8 bases fit TRBD1. Losses at the gene ends were 3 bases for V and 0 bases for J; bases not matched to a gene: 9. CDR3 length: 16 amino acids. Germline V gene sequence: CDR1 DFQATT, CDR2 SNEGSKA (reference sequence). CDR3 DNA: TGCAGTGCTAGTAGGTCGCAGGGGGCGGTGAACACTGAAGCTTTCTTT. As protein: CSASRSQGAVNTEAFF.

With regard to this clonotype: An end of the junction does not agree with germline; a read error may underlie this. The J gene is TRBJ2-7, the V gene TRBV7-7; 7 bases match TRBD1. The CDR3 covers 15 residues. CDR1 is SSHAT and CDR2 is FNYEAQ in the germline V gene (reference sequence). CDR3 residues: CASSPELGQSYEQYF. As DNA, the CDR3 is TGTGCTAGCAGCCCGGAACTGGGACAGTCCTACGAGCAGTACTTC.

This clonotype was counted many times. The chain couples TRBV12-3 or TRBV12-4 to TRBJ1-5; unclear D gene. Trimming pared 2 bases from V and 3 bases from J, leaving 11 bases between. This CDR3 spans 15 amino acids. The CDR3 loop reads CASSLSTGYNQPQHF. The CDR3 region has the DNA TGTGCCAGCAGTTTAAGTACTGGGTACAATCAGCCCCAGCATTTT.

The sample holds many counts of this clonotype. J is TRBJ2-3 and V is TRBV20-1; 10 bases map to TRBD2. The CDR3 totals 15 residues. Per the germline V gene, CDR1 is DFQATT and CDR2 is SNEGSKA (reference sequence). With 3 bases clipped from V and 7 bases from J, the junction kept 10 bases outside the gene matches. In DNA form, the CDR3 reads TGCAGTGCTAGCGACTATCTAGCGGGGGCGTATACGCAGTATTTT. Translation: CSASDYLAGAYTQYF.

The sample holds many counts of this clonotype. V usage is TRBV20-1 and J usage is TRBJ2-1; 10 positions agree with TRBD2. V shed 0 bases and J 8 bases; nucleotides not matched to a gene: 7. CDR1 is DFQATT, CDR2 SNEGSKA, per germline (reference sequence). CDR3 length: 15 residues. The CDR3 spells CSARDVQREGHEQFF. Written as DNA, the CDR3 is TGCAGTGCTAGAGATGTCCAGCGGGAGGGCCATGAGCAGTTCTTC.

This clonotype has just a few counts. The chain employs TRBV24-1 and TRBJ2-1; the D is unclear. From germline, CDR1 is KGHDR and CDR2 SFDVKD. This CDR3 has 14 residues. The ends were cut back, 2 bases at V and 6 bases at J, with 10 bases in the middle. The CDR3 region has the DNA TGTGCCACCAGTGATTCAGAGCTACTCAATGAGCAGTTCTTC. Translation gives CATSDSELLNEQFF.

The V and J genes are TRBV5-5 and TRBJ1-2; a weak D match, TRBD1 (5 bases). Germline CDR1 reads SGHKS; CDR2 reads YYEKEE (reference sequence). The CDR3 totals 14 residues. V lost 1 base and J 4 bases, leaving 11 bases between the germline ends. The CDR3, as DNA: TGTGCCAGCAGCTTGCAGGGAAAAACCTATGGCTACACCTTC. Amino acids: CASSLQGKTYGYTF.

This clonotype was counted at least ten times. CDR3 loop: CASSLGGSGVRETQYF. The CDR3 DNA follows: TGTGCCAGCAGCTTAGGTGGTTCGGGGGTCAGGGAGACCCAGTACTTC. The chain employs TRBV11-2 and TRBJ2-5; a weak D match, TRBD2 (6 bases). The CDR3 runs 16 residues. V was trimmed by 1 base and J by 5 bases, leaving 17 bases between them. Per germline, CDR1 SGHAT and CDR2 FQNNGV.

V and J are TRBV29-1 and TRBJ1-2, with D possibly being TRBD1 (5 bases). The ends were cut back, 3 bases at V and 2 bases at J, with 10 bases in the middle. CDR3 size: 13 residues. Per germline, CDR1 SQVTM and CDR2 ANQGSEA. The CDR3 DNA is TGCAGCGTTGATGTATCAGGGAACTATGGCTACACCTTC. It translates to CSVDVSGNYGYTF.

There are many counts of this clonotype. The J gene is TRBJ2-7, the V gene TRBV12-3 or TRBV12-4, with TRBD2 identical over 12 bases. This CDR3 comprises 15 residues. V lost 6 bases to trimming and J lost 6 bases; unmatched junction nucleotides: 9. CDR3 loop: CASRTSGGGLGEQYF. CDR3 nucleotides: TGTGCCAGCAGGACTAGCGGGGGTGGACTGGGCGAGCAGTACTTC.

This clonotype was detected a few times. The rearrangement uses TRBV15 and TRBJ2-7; D ambiguous. Germline V gene lookup returns CDR1 LNHNV and CDR2 YYDKDF (reference sequence). CDR3 length equals 16 residues. The V end lost 0 bases, the J end lost 0 bases, and 12 bases lay between the germline ends. Here the CDR3 DNA reads TGTGCCACCAGCAGAGAGACTGATACCAGCTCCTACGAGCAGTACTTC. This translates into CATSRETDTSSYEQYF.

This clonotype was seen a few times. Germline and junction disagree at one end, which may indicate a read error. The chain links TRBV7-7 to TRBJ2-2; D possibly uses TRBD1 or TRBD2 (5 bases each). CDR3 length: 16 residues. Germline V gives CDR1 SSHAT, CDR2 FNYEAQ (reference sequence). The CDR3, as DNA: TGTGCTAGCAGCCCAGGGACGGATGAGAACACCGGGGAGCTGTTTTTT. Protein product: CASSPGTDENTGELFF.

This clonotype was seen only a few times. The rearrangement uses TRBV5-5 and TRBJ1-2; 11 bases match TRBD1. Germline V gene data show CDR1 as SGHKS and CDR2 as YYEKEE (reference sequence). The CDR3 is 16 amino acids. Trimming at V came to 3 bases and at J to 7 bases, leaving 11 bases not matched to a gene. CDR3 sequence: CASSSPGTGGLRGYTF. CDR3 coding DNA: TGTGCCAGCAGCTCTCCCGGGACAGGGGGTCTTCGTGGCTACACCTTC.

The rearrangement joins TRBV4-1 to TRBJ2-3; TRBD2 agrees at 11 bases. CDR1 is MGHRA, CDR2 YSYEKL, per germline. V shed 0 bases, J shed 2 bases, and the junction held 10 bases outside the gene matches. The CDR3 extends over 19 amino acids. CDR3 coding DNA: TGCGCCAGCAGCCAAGATAGGTCGGGACTAGCGGACTTCACAGATACGCAGTATTTT. Its protein is CASSQDRSGLADFTDTQYF.